This TCR beta chain was observed in a study of blood T cell repertoires in COVID-19 (dated by TCRdb to the early 2020s). Broadly, across the study: The collaborator samples originated in the United States, Italy and Spain and spanned the acute and convalescent phases of COVID-19. The material from the prospective study consisted of cDNA or gDNA derived from T cells, B-cell-depleted T cells, or PBMCs. Subjects who had been exposed to COVID-19, were actively infected with it, or had recovered from it provided the deeply sampled blood TCRbeta repertoires that made up the dataset. The repertoires were released in a freely available public database meant as a resource for research on the immune response to SARS-CoV-2. The samples were drawn from the first 160 participants of the ongoing ImmuneRACE study and from roughly 1,300 subjects provided by 6 global collaborators. The sample metadata nearly always contained a de-identified subject ID, COVID-19 status, age in years and sex. Where available, HLA class I and class II types were taken from metadata supplied by the sample provider and were not determined by assay-based typing.

The CDR3 covers 17 residues, taking in both the cysteine and the phenylalanine. Here the CDR3 DNA is all that survives: 51 bases in frame from base 1. Based on the germline V gene, the CDR1 and CDR2 sequences are MDHEN and SYDVKM. Clipping removes 4 bases from V and 8 bases from J, with 15 as the unmatched junction base count. Participants in the prospective study were aged roughly 18 to 95 years, lived in 20 to 25 United States geographic areas, and enrolled through a virtual design. Cohort assignment in the prospective study relied on participant-reported clinical history from a screening survey and a study questionnaire. A participant counted as exposed if, within 2 weeks of entering the study, that participant had been in contact with someone who had a PCR-confirmed or clinician-diagnosed COVID-19 case. In the prospective study, whole blood, serum and a nasopharyngeal or oropharyngeal swab were collected from each participant by mobile phlebotomists. Participants in the prospective study had the option to provide additional blood draws and questionnaires over a roughly 2-month period. Before DNA extraction, prospective study blood samples were shipped either frozen or at room temperature.

General study outcomes and caveats: Clinical and demographic metadata were provided uncurated, with the amount varying by source and participant.

In regard to this clone: Its target antigen remains unknown. Per-base qualities were not stored, and no clone one base away is much larger.

TCRbeta CDR3 regions were amplified from genomic DNA using the immunoSEQ Assay, a bias-controlled multiplex PCR. In the source study's methods: The number of nucleated cells in each sample was estimated by amplification of reference gene primers within the assay. Sequence reads were collapsed and filtered to measure the absolute abundance of every unique TCRbeta CDR3 rearrangement. For each sample, productive Simpson clonality was calculated by taking the square root of Simpson's diversity index across productive rearrangements. In TCRdb, the immuneACCESS table is reduced to in-frame sequences with V and J assigned. These tables do not hold every clone; where another copy was compared, an unresolved V gene accounts for under half, and the others remain unexplained. The DNA gave D and trimming, while V, J and clone size come from that table. Present in this sample are about 140,000 clones, more than 80% of which were seen just once. The biggest ten clones account for 1.5% to 2% of the sample.

The chain employs TRBV28 and TRBJ1-2; 11 middle bases align to TRBD1. Sequences were obtained from PBMCs or T cells enriched from blood (not recorded which). This clonotype was obtained from a woman aged 18-30 years who had been exposed to COVID-19. The sequenced DNA is TGTGCCAGCAGTTCACCCGGGACAGGGGGGCCCCAGGAGGGCTACACCTTC. It is translated as CASSSPGTGGPQEGYTF.